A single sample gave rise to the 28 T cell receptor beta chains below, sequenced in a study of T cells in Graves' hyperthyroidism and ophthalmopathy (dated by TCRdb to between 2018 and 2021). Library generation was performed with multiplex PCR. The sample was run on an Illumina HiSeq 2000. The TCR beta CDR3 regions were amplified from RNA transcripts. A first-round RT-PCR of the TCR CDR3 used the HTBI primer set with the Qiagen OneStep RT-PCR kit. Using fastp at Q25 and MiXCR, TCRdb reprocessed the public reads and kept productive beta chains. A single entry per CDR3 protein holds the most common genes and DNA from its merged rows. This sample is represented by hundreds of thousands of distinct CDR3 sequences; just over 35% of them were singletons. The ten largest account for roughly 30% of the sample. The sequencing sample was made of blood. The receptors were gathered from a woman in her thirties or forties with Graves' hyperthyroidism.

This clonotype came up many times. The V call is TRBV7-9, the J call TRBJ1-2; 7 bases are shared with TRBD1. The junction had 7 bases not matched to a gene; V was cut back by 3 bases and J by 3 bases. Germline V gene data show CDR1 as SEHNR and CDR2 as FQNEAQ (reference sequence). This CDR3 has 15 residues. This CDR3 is CASSFELQGDYGYTF. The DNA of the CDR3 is TGTGCCAGCAGCTTCGAACTGCAGGGGGACTATGGCTACACCTTC.

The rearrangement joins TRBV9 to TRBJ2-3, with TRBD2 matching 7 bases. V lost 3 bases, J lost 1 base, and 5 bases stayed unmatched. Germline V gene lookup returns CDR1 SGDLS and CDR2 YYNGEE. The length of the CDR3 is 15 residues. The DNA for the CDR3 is TGTGCCAGCAGCGCCGCGAGCGGGGGCACAGATACGCAGTATTTT. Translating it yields CASSAASGGTDTQYF.

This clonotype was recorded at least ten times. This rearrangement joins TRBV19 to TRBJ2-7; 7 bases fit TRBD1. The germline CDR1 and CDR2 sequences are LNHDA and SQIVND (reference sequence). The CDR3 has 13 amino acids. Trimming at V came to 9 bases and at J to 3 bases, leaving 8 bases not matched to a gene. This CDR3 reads CASAQGLVYEQYF. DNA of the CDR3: TGTGCCAGCGCACAGGGGCTAGTCTACGAGCAGTACTTC.

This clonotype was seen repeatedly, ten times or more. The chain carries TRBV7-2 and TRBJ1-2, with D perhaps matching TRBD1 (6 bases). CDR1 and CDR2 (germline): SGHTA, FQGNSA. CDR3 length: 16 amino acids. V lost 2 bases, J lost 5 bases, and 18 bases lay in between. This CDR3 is CASSLLSQGSGYGYTF. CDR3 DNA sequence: TGTGCCAGCAGCTTACTCTCTCAGGGGAGTGGGTATGGCTACACCTTC. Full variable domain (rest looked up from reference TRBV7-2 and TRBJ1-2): GAGVSQSPSNKVTEKGKDVELRCDPISGHTALYWYRQSLGQGLEFLIYFQGNSAPDKSGLPSDRFSAERTGGSVSTLTIQRTQQEDSAVYLCASSLLSQGSGYGYTFGSGTRLTVV.

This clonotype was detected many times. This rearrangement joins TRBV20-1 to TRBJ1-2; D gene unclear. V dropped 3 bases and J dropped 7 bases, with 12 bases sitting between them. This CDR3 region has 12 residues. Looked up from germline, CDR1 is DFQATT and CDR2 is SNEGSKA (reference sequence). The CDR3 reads CSARAVGAGYTF. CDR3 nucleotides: TGCAGTGCTAGGGCAGTAGGAGCTGGCTACACCTTC.

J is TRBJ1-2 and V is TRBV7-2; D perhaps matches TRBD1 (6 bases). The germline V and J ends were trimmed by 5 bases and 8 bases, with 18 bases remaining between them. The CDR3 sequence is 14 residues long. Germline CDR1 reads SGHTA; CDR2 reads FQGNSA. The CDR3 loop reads CASSQDSGAGGYTF. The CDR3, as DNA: TGTGCCAGCAGCCAAGATTCGGGGGCGGGCGGCTACACCTTC.

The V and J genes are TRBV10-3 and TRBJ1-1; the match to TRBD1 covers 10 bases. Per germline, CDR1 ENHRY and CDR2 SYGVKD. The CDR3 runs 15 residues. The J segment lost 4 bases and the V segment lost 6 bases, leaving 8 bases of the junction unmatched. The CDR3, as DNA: TGTGCCATCAGGGAGACAGGGGGCGTTGGCACTGAAGCTTTCTTT. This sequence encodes CAIRETGGVGTEAFF.

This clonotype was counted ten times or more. The CDR3 sequence: CASQGQGVGGELFF. CDR3 coding DNA: TGCGCCAGCCAAGGGCAGGGCGTCGGCGGGGAGCTGTTTTTT. The J gene is TRBJ2-2, the V gene TRBV10-1; a weak D match, TRBD1 (5 bases). Germline V gene data show CDR1 as WNHNN and CDR2 as SYGVQD (reference sequence). CDR3 size: 14 residues. Trimming left V 8 bases short and J 7 bases short, with 17 bases between.

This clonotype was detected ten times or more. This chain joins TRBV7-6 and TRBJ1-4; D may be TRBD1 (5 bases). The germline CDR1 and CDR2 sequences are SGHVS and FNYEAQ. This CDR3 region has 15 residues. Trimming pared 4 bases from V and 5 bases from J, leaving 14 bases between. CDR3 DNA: TGTGCCAGCAGCTCTGGGACCGCCGCGAATGAAAAACTGTTTTTT. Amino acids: CASSSGTAANEKLFF.

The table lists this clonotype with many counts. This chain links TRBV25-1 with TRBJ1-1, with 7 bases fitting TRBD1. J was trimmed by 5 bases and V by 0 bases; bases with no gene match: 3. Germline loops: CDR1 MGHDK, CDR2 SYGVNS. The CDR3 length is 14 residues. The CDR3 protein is CASSEYQGVTEAFF. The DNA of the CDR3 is TGTGCCAGCAGTGAATATCAGGGGGTTACTGAAGCTTTCTTT. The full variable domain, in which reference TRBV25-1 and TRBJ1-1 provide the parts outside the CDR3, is EADIYQTPRYLVIGTGKKITLECSQTMGHDKMYWYQQDPGMELHLIHYSYGVNSTEKGDLSSESTVSRIRTEHFPLTLESARPSHTSQYLCASSEYQGVTEAFFGQGTRLTVV.

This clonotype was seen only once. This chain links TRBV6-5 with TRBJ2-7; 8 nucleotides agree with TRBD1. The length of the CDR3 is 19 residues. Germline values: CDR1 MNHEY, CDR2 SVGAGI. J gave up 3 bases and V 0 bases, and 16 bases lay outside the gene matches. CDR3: CASSYSNRPGQGILYEQYF. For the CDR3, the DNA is TGTGCCAGCAGTTACTCGAACCGTCCCGGACAGGGTATCCTCTACGAGCAGTACTTC.

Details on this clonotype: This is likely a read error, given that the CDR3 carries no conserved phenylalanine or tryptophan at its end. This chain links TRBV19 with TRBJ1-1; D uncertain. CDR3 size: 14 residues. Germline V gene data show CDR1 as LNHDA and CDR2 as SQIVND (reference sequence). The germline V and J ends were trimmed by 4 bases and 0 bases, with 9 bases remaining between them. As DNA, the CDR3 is TGTGCCAGTAGTAGACGAAGATTGAACACTGAAGCTTTCCTT. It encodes CASSRRRLNTEAFL.

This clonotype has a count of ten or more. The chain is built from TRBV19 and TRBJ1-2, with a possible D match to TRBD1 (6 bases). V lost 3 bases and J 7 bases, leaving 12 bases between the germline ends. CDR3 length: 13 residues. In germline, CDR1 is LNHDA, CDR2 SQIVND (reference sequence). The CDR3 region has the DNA TGTGCCAGTAGTATGTGGGGGGCACGTGGCTACACCTTC. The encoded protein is CASSMWGARGYTF.

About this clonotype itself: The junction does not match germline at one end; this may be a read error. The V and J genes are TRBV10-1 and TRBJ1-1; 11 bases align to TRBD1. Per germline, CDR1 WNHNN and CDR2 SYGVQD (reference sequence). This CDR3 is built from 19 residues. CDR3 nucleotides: TGTGCCAGCAGTCAGGACAGGGGGCCCCTCTCGCCCATGAACACTGAAGCTTTCTTT. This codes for CASSQDRGPLSPMNTEAFF.

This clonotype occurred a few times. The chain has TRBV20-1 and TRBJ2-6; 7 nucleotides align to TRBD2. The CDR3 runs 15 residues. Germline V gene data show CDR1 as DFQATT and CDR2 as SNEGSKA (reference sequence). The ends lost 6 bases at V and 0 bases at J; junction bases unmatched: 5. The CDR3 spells CSAREEYSGANVLTF. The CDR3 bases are TGCAGTGCCCGGGAGGAATACTCTGGGGCCAACGTCCTGACTTTC.

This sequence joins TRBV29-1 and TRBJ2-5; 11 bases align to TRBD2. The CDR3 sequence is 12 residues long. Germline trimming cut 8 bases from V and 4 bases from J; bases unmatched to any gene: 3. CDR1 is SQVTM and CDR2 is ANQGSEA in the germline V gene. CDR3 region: CSSSGRGETQYF. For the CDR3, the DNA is TGCAGCAGTAGCGGGAGGGGAGAGACCCAGTACTTC.

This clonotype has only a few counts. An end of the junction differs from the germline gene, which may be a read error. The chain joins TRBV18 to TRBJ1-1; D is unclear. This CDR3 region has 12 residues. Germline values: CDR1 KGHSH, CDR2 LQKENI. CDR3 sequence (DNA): TGTGCCAGCTCGCAAGACCTTCGTGAAGGGAATTTT. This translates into CASSQDLREGNF.

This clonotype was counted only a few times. CDR3 DNA: TGTGCCAGCAGTTCCGGACTTATCTACCAAGAGACCCAGTACTTC. Translation gives CASSSGLIYQETQYF. The chain combines TRBV6-2 or TRBV6-3 with TRBJ2-5; D possibly corresponds to TRBD2 (5 bases). Looked up from germline, CDR1 is MNHEY and CDR2 is SVGEGT. The CDR3 covers 15 residues. V was pared by 4 bases and J by 0 bases, with 12 bases between.

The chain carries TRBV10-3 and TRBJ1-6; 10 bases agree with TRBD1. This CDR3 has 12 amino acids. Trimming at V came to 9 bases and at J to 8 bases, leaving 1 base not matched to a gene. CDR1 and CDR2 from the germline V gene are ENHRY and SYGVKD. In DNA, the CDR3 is TGTGCCATGGGGACAGGGGATTCACCCCTCCACTTT. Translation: CAMGTGDSPLHF.

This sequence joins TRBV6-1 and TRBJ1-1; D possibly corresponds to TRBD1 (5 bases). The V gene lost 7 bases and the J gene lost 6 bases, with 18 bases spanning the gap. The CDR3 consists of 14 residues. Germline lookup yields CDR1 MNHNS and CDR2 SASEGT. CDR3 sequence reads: CASNSPNPGAEAFF. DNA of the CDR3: TGTGCCAGCAACTCCCCTAATCCGGGGGCTGAAGCTTTCTTT.

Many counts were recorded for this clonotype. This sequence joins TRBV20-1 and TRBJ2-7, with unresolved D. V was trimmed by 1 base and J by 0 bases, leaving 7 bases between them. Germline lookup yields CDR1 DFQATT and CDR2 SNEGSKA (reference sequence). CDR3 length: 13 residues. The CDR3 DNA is TGCAGTGCTAGAGGGCGCGTCTCCTACGAGCAGTACTTC. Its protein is CSARGRVSYEQYF.

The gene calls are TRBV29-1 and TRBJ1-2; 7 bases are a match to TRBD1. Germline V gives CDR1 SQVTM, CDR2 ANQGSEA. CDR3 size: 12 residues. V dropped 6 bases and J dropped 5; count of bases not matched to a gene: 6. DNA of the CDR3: TGCAGCGTAAAGGACAGGCCTTATGGCTACACCTTC. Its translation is CSVKDRPYGYTF.

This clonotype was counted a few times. CDR3 DNA sequence: TGTGCCAGTAGTGTAACCGGGACGGTGAGGTTATCGGCCCAGTACTTC. This translates into CASSVTGTVRLSAQYF. The rearrangement joins TRBV19 to TRBJ2-5; D is tentatively TRBD1 or TRBD2 (5 bases each). Germline V gives CDR1 LNHDA, CDR2 SQIVND (reference sequence). Trimming cost V 5 bases and J 9 bases, with 25 bases left between them. The CDR3 has 16 residues. The full variable domain, in which reference TRBV19 and TRBJ2-5 provide the parts outside the CDR3, is DGGITQSPKYLFRKEGQNVTLSCEQNLNHDAMYWYRQDPGQGLRLIYYSQIVNDFQKGDIAEGYSVSREKKESFPLTVTSAQKNPTAFYLCASSVTGTVRLSAQYFGPGTRLLVL.

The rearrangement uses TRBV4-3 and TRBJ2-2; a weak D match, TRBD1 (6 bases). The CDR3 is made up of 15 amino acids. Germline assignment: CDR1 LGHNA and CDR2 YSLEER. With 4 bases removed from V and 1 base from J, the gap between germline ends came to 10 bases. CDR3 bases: TGCGCCAGCAGCCCTACAGGGTGGAACACCGGGGAGCTGTTTTTT. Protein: CASSPTGWNTGELFF.

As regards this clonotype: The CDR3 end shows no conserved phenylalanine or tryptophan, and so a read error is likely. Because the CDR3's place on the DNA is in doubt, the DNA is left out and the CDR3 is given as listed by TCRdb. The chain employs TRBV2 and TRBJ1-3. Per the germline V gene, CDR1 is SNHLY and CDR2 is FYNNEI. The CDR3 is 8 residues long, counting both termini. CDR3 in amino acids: CASLPGLA.

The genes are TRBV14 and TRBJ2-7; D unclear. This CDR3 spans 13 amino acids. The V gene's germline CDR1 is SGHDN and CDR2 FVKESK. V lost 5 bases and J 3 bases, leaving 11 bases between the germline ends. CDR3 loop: CASSKTDGYEQYF. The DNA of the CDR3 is TGTGCCAGCAGCAAGACCGACGGCTACGAGCAGTACTTC.

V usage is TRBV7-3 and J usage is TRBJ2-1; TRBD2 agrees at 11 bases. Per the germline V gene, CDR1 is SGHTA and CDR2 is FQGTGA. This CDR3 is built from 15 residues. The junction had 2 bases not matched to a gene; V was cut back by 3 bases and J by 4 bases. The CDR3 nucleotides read TGTGCCAGCAGCTTGACTAGCGGGGTATACAATGAGCAGTTCTTC. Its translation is CASSLTSGVYNEQFF.

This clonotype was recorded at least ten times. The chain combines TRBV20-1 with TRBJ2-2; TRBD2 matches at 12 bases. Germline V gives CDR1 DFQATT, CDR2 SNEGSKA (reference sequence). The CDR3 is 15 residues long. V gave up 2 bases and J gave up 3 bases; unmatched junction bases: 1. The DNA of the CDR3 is TGCAGTGCTAGACTAGCGGGAGGGGACACCGGGGAGCTGTTTTTT. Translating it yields CSARLAGGDTGELFF.